The 27 T cell receptor beta chains below were found in one sample sequenced in a study of blood T cell repertoires in COVID-19. Sequenced by immunoSEQ multiplex PCR; TCRdb stores in-frame clones only, minus some. Altogether roughly 150,000 clones are present, approximately 88% being singletons, with the ten largest covering less than 6.5%. The sample consisted of peripheral blood. These receptors all stem from a human donor in a cohort sampled during active COVID-19.

This clone has just one count. The rearrangement links TRBV6-2 or TRBV6-3 to TRBJ1-2; D perhaps matches TRBD1 (6 bases). The CDR3 is 14 amino acids. Germline CDR1 MNHEY, CDR2 SVGEGT. The germline V and J ends were trimmed by 2 bases and 5 bases, with 12 bases remaining between them. Written as DNA, the CDR3 is TGTGCCAGCAGTTACACAGGGATGGGGTATGGCTACACCTTC. It codes for CASSYTGMGYGYTF.

This clone appeared a single time. This chain's CDR3 is CASSERRGQETQYF. CDR3 in DNA: TGTGCCAGCAGTGAACGTCGGGGCCAAGAGACCCAGTACTTC. The chain carries TRBV2 and TRBJ2-5; D perhaps matches TRBD2 (5 bases). Trimming cost V 2 bases and J 1 base, with 8 bases left between them. The CDR3 runs 14 residues. Germline loops: CDR1 SNHLY, CDR2 FYNNEI.

By share of the sample, this clone is medium-sized. The genes are TRBV5-6 and TRBJ1-6; 7 bases line up with TRBD1. The CDR3 is 16 residues long. V lost 2 bases to trimming and J lost 2 bases; unmatched junction nucleotides: 4. The germline gives CDR1 SGHDT, CDR2 YYEEEE. CDR3 in DNA: TGTGCCAGCAGCTTACAGGGGTTGACCTATAATTCACCCCTCCACTTT. Residues: CASSLQGLTYNSPLHF.

V gene TRBV7-2 combines with J gene TRBJ2-7, with TRBD1 matching over 11 bases. V lost 0 bases to trimming and J lost 4 bases; unmatched junction nucleotides: 2. Germline V gives CDR1 SGHTA, CDR2 FQGNSA. The CDR3 length is 15 residues. CDR3 sequence reads: CASSLAGTGGYEQYF. For the CDR3, the DNA is TGTGCCAGCAGCTTAGCCGGGACAGGGGGTTACGAGCAGTACTTC.

J is TRBJ1-2 and V is TRBV5-6; 8 bases fit TRBD1. V dropped 4 bases and J dropped 2; count of bases not matched to a gene: 7. The CDR3 covers 15 residues. CDR1 is SGHDT and CDR2 is YYEEEE in the germline V gene. The CDR3 spells CASSDTGGANYGYTF. The CDR3, as DNA: TGTGCCAGCAGCGATACAGGGGGGGCAAACTATGGCTACACCTTC.

This sequence joins TRBV30 and TRBJ2-5; D possibly corresponds to TRBD2 (7 bases). The ends were cut back, 0 bases at V and 5 bases at J, with 16 bases in the middle. The CDR3 contains 15 residues. Germline CDR1 is GTSNPN and CDR2 is SVGIG (reference sequence). As DNA, the CDR3 is TGTGCCTGGAGTGTTCGTGGGGGGGCCTGGGAGACCCAGTACTTC. Translating gives CAWSVRGGAWETQYF.

The rearrangement links TRBV6-5 to TRBJ1-6; D is ambiguous. The germline V and J ends were trimmed by 6 bases and 10 bases, with 16 bases remaining between them. CDR1 and CDR2 from the germline V gene are MNHEY and SVGAGI. The CDR3 runs 14 residues. As DNA, the CDR3 is TGTGCCAGCAGGAGGGAGCTCCCGGGGTCACCCCTCCACTTT. It yields the protein CASRRELPGSPLHF.

V gene TRBV9 combines with J gene TRBJ1-1, with 9 bases that match TRBD1. Germline values: CDR1 SGDLS, CDR2 YYNGEE. The junction had 7 bases not matched to a gene; V was cut back by 4 bases and J by 0 bases. The length of the CDR3 is 16 residues. CDR3 nucleotides: TGTGCCAGCAGCCCGGGGACAGGGTGGATGAACACTGAAGCTTTCTTT. This encodes CASSPGTGWMNTEAFF. The whole variable domain, filled in from reference TRBV9 and TRBJ1-1, reads DSGVTQTPKHLITATGQRVTLRCSPRSGDLSVYWYQQSLDQGLQFLIQYYNGEERAKGNILERFSAQQFPDLHSELNLSSLELGDSALYFCASSPGTGWMNTEAFFGQGTRLTVV.

The chain has TRBV5-6 and TRBJ2-1; 8 bases match TRBD1. J gave up 7 bases and V 3 bases, and 6 bases lay outside the gene matches. From germline, CDR1 is SGHDT and CDR2 YYEEEE. There are 14 residues in the CDR3. CDR3 bases: TGTGCCAGCAGCTACACAGGGGGTAAAAATGAGCAGTTCTTC. Its protein product is CASSYTGGKNEQFF.

The chain uses TRBV28 and TRBJ1-2, with TRBD1 as a possible D gene (6 bases). CDR3 length: 18 residues. Trimming stripped 3 bases from V and 2 bases from J, with 22 bases between. Germline V gene data show CDR1 as MDHEN and CDR2 as SYDVKM. The CDR3 bases are TGTGCCAGCAGTTTTTCCGGGGCTGGGGACAAGCTGAACTATGGCTACACCTTC. Translated, it gives CASSFSGAGDKLNYGYTF.

The chain uses TRBV3-1 (or the pseudogene TRBV3-2) and TRBJ2-5; 15 bases align to TRBD2. The trim removed 3 bases at V and 2 bases at J, leaving 7 bases unmatched. CDR3 length equals 18 residues. Germline V lookup: CDR1 LGHDT, CDR2 YNNKEL (reference sequence). The DNA for the CDR3 is TGTGCCAGCAGCCAGGGGACTAGCGGGAGGAGTTGGCAAGAGACCCAGTACTTC. Translated, it gives CASSQGTSGRSWQETQYF.

This chain links TRBV27 with TRBJ2-5, with a weak D call TRBD1 (6 bases). This CDR3 region has 15 residues. The germline V gene encodes CDR1 MNHEY and CDR2 SMNVEV (reference sequence). With 5 bases removed from V and 1 base from J, the gap between germline ends came to 14 bases. CDR3 residues: CASSHQDRTQETQYF. CDR3 nucleotides: TGTGCCAGCAGTCACCAAGACAGGACCCAAGAGACCCAGTACTTC.

The chain couples TRBV24-1 to TRBJ1-2; 7 positions match TRBD1. This CDR3 contains 13 residues. V was clipped by 6 bases and J by 6 bases; unmatched bases: 6. CDR1 is KGHDR and CDR2 is SFDVKD in the germline V gene. The CDR3 DNA is TGTGCCACCAGTTTAGGTCAGGGGGATGGCTACACCTTC. Translated: CATSLGQGDGYTF.

This clone was detected only a few times. This chain joins TRBV7-9 and TRBJ1-1, with TRBD1 identical over 8 bases. Germline loops: CDR1 SEHNR, CDR2 FQNEAQ (reference sequence). CDR3 length: 17 amino acids. Trimming took 5 bases from V and 6 from J; bases not matched to a gene: 17. The CDR3 DNA follows: TGTGCCAGCAGCCTTGGAGGCCGCGGACAGGGTCGGCCTGAAGCTTTCTTT. Translated: CASSLGGRGQGRPEAFF. Looking up the rest from reference TRBV7-9 and TRBJ1-1 gives the full variable domain: DTGVSQNPRHKITKRGQNVTFRCDPISEHNRLYWYRQTLGQGPEFLTYFQNEAQLEKSRLLSDRFSAERPKGSFSTLEIQRTEQGDSAMYLCASSLGGRGQGRPEAFFGQGTRLTVV.

V usage is TRBV3-1 (or the pseudogene TRBV3-2) and J usage is TRBJ2-5; possible D gene TRBD2, 7 bases. The CDR3 is 15 residues long. CDR1 LGHDT and CDR2 YNNKEL come from the germline V gene (reference sequence). Trimming stripped 5 bases from V and 5 bases from J, with 18 bases between. CDR3: CASSSLGGLSETQYF. In DNA, the CDR3 is TGTGCCAGCAGCTCGTTGGGGGGGCTTAGTGAGACCCAGTACTTC.

The chain uses TRBV2 and TRBJ1-1, with 7 bases identical to TRBD1. The germline V gene encodes CDR1 SNHLY and CDR2 FYNNEI. V lost 0 bases to trimming and J lost 1 base; unmatched junction nucleotides: 8. CDR3 length: 17 residues. CDR3 residues: CASSEARGQGPNTEAFF. DNA of the CDR3: TGTGCCAGCAGTGAAGCGAGGGGGCAGGGGCCGAACACTGAAGCTTTCTTT.

V usage is TRBV19 and J usage is TRBJ1-4, with 9 bases matching TRBD1. V lost 5 bases and J lost 3; bases outside the gene matches: 7. Germline CDR1 LNHDA, CDR2 SQIVND (reference sequence). This CDR3 has 16 residues. The CDR3, as DNA: TGTGCCAGTAGTGGCGTGCGGACAGGGGCTAATGAAAAACTGTTTTTT. This encodes CASSGVRTGANEKLFF.

The rearrangement joins TRBV5-4 to TRBJ2-4, with 13 bases that match TRBD2. This CDR3 spans 16 amino acids. Germline V gene sequence: CDR1 SGHNT, CDR2 YYREEE (reference sequence). Unmatched junction bases numbered 4, after V lost 0 bases and J lost 7 bases. The CDR3 protein is CASSLGTSGSGNIQYF. In nucleotides, the CDR3 is TGTGCCAGCAGCTTGGGGACTAGCGGGAGTGGGAACATTCAGTACTTC.

The rearrangement joins TRBV24-1 to TRBJ2-1; D is ambiguous. The V gene lost 1 base and the J gene lost 14 bases, with 14 bases spanning the gap. The CDR3 is 13 residues long. From germline, CDR1 is KGHDR and CDR2 SFDVKD. The CDR3 loop reads CATSDFGLLDKFF. As DNA, the CDR3 is TGTGCCACCAGTGATTTTGGCCTCCTCGATAAGTTCTTC.

The chain joins TRBV4-1 to TRBJ2-3, with 9 positions matching TRBD1. The CDR3 sequence is 18 residues long. Germline loops: CDR1 MGHRA, CDR2 YSYEKL. The J segment lost 5 bases and the V segment lost 2 bases, leaving 14 bases of the junction unmatched. CDR3 DNA: TGCGCCAGCAGCCAACCAAGGGGCGGACAGGGGTCGGGAGATACGCAGTATTTT. Its translation: CASSQPRGGQGSGDTQYF.

This clone was found a few times. V and J are TRBV7-9 and TRBJ2-2, with D possibly being TRBD1 (6 bases). The CDR3 covers 15 residues. The V gene's germline CDR1 is SEHNR and CDR2 FQNEAQ (reference sequence). V lost 1 base to trimming and J lost 0 bases, with 6 bases between them. CDR3 loop: CASSLGTANTGELFF. The DNA for the CDR3 is TGTGCCAGCAGCTTAGGGACAGCGAACACCGGGGAGCTGTTTTTT.

This clone was seen just once. This rearrangement joins TRBV6-4 to TRBJ1-4, with D possibly TRBD1 on 5 matching bases. The V gene lost 4 bases and the J gene lost 3 bases, with 15 bases spanning the gap. The length of the CDR3 is 16 residues. The V gene's germline CDR1 is MRHNA and CDR2 SNTAGT. The CDR3 loop reads CASSVQGTTANEKLFF. The CDR3 DNA sequence: TGTGCCAGCAGTGTTCAGGGTACCACAGCTAATGAAAAACTGTTTTTT.

This clone was counted once. The rearrangement joins TRBV9 to TRBJ2-7; 7 bases are a match to TRBD1. Germline trimming cut 0 bases from V and 6 bases from J; bases unmatched to any gene: 6. Germline assignment: CDR1 SGDLS and CDR2 YYNGEE. The CDR3 is 14 amino acids. The DNA of the CDR3 is TGTGCCAGCAGCGTAGGACTCACAGGGGTCGAGCAGTACTTC. As protein: CASSVGLTGVEQYF.

This clone was observed a single time. The V and J genes are TRBV19 and TRBJ2-4; TRBD1 aligns across 9 bases. The CDR3 contains 16 residues. Germline V CDR1 and CDR2: LNHDA, SQIVND (reference sequence). Unmatched junction bases numbered 5, after V lost 4 bases and J lost 1 base. CDR3 in DNA: TGTGCCAGTAGTACCACCGGGACAGGGGCCAAAAACATTCAGTACTTC. As protein: CASSTTGTGAKNIQYF. The whole variable domain, remainder taken from reference TRBV19 and TRBJ2-4, is DGGITQSPKYLFRKEGQNVTLSCEQNLNHDAMYWYRQDPGQGLRLIYYSQIVNDFQKGDIAEGYSVSREKKESFPLTVTSAQKNPTAFYLCASSTTGTGAKNIQYFGAGTRLSVL.

The rearrangement joins TRBV5-1 to TRBJ2-1, with 8 bases aligning to TRBD1. From germline, CDR1 is SGHRS and CDR2 YFSETQ. The ends lost 0 bases at V and 6 bases at J; junction bases unmatched: 5. The CDR3 consists of 15 residues. The CDR3 DNA sequence: TGCGCCAGCAGCTTGGAGGACAGGGCGACCAATGAGCAGTTCTTC. Its translation is CASSLEDRATNEQFF.

V and J are TRBV4-3 and TRBJ1-2; D is unresolved. This CDR3 is 15 amino acids long. CDR1 is LGHNA, CDR2 YSLEER, per germline. The V and J ends lost 1 base and 2 bases respectively, with 11 bases between them. The CDR3 protein is CASSQGAFSNYGYTF. As DNA, the CDR3 is TGCGCCAGCAGCCAAGGGGCTTTCTCCAACTATGGCTACACCTTC.

The V and J genes are TRBV28 and TRBJ1-5, with 8 positions matching TRBD1. Germline V gene data show CDR1 as MDHEN and CDR2 as SYDVKM. The CDR3 runs to 16 residues. J was trimmed by 0 bases and V by 2 bases; bases with no gene match: 3. CDR3 DNA sequence: TGTGCCAGCAGTTTAGCGACAGGGGATAGCAATCAGCCCCAGCATTTT. The encoded protein is CASSLATGDSNQPQHF. The full variable domain, with the rest looked up from reference TRBV28 and TRBJ1-5, is DVKVTQSSRYLVKRTGEKVFLECVQDMDHENMFWYRQDPGLGLRLIYFSYDVKMKEKGDIPEGYSVSREKKERFSLILESASTNQTSMYLCASSLATGDSNQPQHFGDGTRLSIL.